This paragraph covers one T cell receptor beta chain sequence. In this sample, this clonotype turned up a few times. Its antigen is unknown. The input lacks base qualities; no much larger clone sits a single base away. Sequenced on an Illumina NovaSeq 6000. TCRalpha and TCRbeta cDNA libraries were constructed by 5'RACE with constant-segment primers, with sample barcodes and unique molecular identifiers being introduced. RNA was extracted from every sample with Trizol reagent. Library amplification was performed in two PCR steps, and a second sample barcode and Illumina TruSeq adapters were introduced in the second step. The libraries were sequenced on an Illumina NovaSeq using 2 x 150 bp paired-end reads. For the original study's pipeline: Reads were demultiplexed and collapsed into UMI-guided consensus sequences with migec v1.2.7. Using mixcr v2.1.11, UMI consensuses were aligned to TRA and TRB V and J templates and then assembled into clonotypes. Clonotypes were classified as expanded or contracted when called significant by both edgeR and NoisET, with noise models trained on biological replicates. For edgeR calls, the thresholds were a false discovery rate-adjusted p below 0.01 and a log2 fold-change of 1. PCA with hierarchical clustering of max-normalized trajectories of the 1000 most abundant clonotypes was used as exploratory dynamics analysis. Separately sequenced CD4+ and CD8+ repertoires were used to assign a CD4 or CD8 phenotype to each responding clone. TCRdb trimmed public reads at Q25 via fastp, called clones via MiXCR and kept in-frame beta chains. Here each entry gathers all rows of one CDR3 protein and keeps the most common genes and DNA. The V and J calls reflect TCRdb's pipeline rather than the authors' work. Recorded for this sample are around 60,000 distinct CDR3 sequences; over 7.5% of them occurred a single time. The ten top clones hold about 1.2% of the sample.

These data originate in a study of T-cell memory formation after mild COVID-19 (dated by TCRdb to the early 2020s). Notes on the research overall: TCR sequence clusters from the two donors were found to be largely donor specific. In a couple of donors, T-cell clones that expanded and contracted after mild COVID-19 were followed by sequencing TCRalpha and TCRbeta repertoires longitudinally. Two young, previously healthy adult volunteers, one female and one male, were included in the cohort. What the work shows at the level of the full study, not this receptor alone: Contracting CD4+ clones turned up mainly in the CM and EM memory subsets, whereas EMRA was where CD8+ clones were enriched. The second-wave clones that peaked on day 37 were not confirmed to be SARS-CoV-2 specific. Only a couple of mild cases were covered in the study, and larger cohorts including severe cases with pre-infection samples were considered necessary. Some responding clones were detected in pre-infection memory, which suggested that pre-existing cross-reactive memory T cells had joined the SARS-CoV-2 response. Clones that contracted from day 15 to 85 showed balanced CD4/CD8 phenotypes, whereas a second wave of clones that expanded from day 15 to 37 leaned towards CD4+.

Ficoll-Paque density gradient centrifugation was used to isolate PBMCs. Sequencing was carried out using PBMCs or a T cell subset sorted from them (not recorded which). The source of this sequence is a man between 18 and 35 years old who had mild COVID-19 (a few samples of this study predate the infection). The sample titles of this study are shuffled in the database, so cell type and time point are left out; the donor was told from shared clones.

The DNA sequence is as follows: TGTGCCAGCAGCTTGAGGTCCTGGACTAGCACAGATACGCAGTATTTT. Translated, this gives CASSLRSWTSTDTQYF. The chain is encoded by TRBV7-6 joined to TRBJ2-3, with a weak D call of TRBD2 (5 bases match). Cut back by 3 bases and 0 bases, the V and J ends lie 13 bases apart. The CDR3 covers 16 residues, taking in both the cysteine and the phenylalanine. Just the 48-base CDR3 DNA is kept, in frame starting at base 1. According to the germline V gene, CDR1 reads SGHVS and CDR2 reads FNYEAQ.